The entry below describes one TCR beta chain. Which antigen it targets is not known. No base quality information exists; no much larger clone differs at one position. V is cut back by 5 bases and J by 5 bases, with 12 bases in the junction unmatched. The cysteine opens and the phenylalanine closes a CDR3 of 16 amino acids. The kept DNA is CDR3 alone, 48 bases in frame from the first base. CDR1 SGHVS and CDR2 FQNEAQ were looked up in the germline V gene. These data belong to a study of cytomegalovirus exposure and HLA in healthy donors (dated by TCRdb to the late 2010s). As for the study more broadly: According to an earlier analysis of a few hundred of the donors, some 180 million T cells yielded 90 million to 140 million unique TCR beta sequences and about 300 Gb of sequence data. An early release that covered about 600 HLA-typed donors contained about 300 gigabases of sequencing data and approximately 85 million unique TCR sequences. The genetic ancestry cluster associated with self-reported Caucasian donors included around 76% of the roughly 380 genotyped donors. The study was designed to test whether signatures of past pathogen exposure could be identified by cataloging public T cell receptors. The T cell repertoires of 666 subjects were profiled by immunosequencing and related to cytomegalovirus serostatus. In addition to the first cohort of hundreds of subjects, a separate validation cohort of over 90 different subjects was used. The study combined high-throughput TCR immunosequencing, statistical association of individual TCRs with disease status, and machine learning to predict cytomegalovirus infection status. To study patterns of TCR occurrence, a later analysis re-analyzed previously published TCR beta repertoires from just over 650 donors and added high-resolution HLA genotyping. Rather than using new phenotypic data, the later analysis identified candidate immune exposures from TCR beta sequences and from how often those sequences occurred across donors. An earlier analysis of around 580 of the donors used high-throughput TCR beta sequencing to judge whether each TCR beta V gene segment behaved as functional or pseudogenic. Donor age, sex, ethnicity and CMV serostatus were collected together with the repertoire data. A later genetic analysis took genome-wide SNP genotypes for about 65% of the roughly 670 donors and used that subset as a discovery cohort. Every repertoire in the discovery cohort had been generated on one and the same sequencing platform. HLA typing covered class I and class II loci at four-digit resolution. Typing coverage varied by locus: roughly 620-630 donors for A, B, C, DRB1 and DQB1; under 550 for DQA1; about 590 for DPA1; about 450 for DPB1. Roughly 5 DR-DQ haplotypes were treated as single units for association and clustering because of strong linkage in the cohort. Among 350 to 400 genotyped donors of the cohort, an average of roughly 240,000 unique TCR beta nucleotide sequences were sequenced per donor, roughly 20% of them non-productive. Overall study results and their limits: Specific HLA alleles were associated with some 15,000 TCR beta sequences at a false discovery rate of 0.05 in a later analysis. In vitro tests confirmed that a few of the cytomegalovirus-associated TCR beta chains recognize cytomegalovirus antigens. The only immune exposure information available for the cohort was CMV serostatus. A later genetic analysis reported fewer N-insertions in productive TCRs among donors in an Asian-associated ancestry cluster than the roughly 700-donor mean. A later analysis found that most CMV-associated TCR beta chains appeared HLA-restricted, with HLA associations seemingly driven largely by CMV exposure. Because counts were too low, roughly 16 rarely observed V segments, including chromosome 9 orphons, were left out of the earlier analysis of 587 of the donors. Strong co-occurrence of HLA alleles, especially DR and DQ, made assigning TCR associations to individual alleles difficult. Cytomegalovirus status was reported to be diagnosed by the classifier with high specificity and sensitivity in both the original and validation cohorts. An association between a missense DCLRE1C variant and V-gene and J-gene trimming of TCR beta chains was found in a later genetic analysis and replicated in an independent cohort. The authors suggested that the approach could potentially be extended to other disease states and immunological phenotypes. Across donors, most TCR sequences were observed very rarely, whereas some public TCRs were present in many individuals. Compared with equally common non-associated chains, HLA-associated TCR beta chains in a later analysis were more clonally expanded and had lower generation probabilities. The study listed 150 to 200 TCR beta chains as associated with cytomegalovirus. A cluster of highly shared sequence variants was judged likely to represent a technical artifact of the sequencing pipeline. A later analysis found that TCR association rates varied across HLA loci, with DRB1 alleles showing the most associated TCRs and HLA-C alleles the fewest. In this cohort, only TCR beta chains were sequenced, and detectable features were limited by the absence of alpha or paired-chain data. Because the 87-base-pair reads could not distinguish some IMGT-functional V segments, including TRBV6-2 and TRBV6-3, those segments were excluded. Sequencing depth was assumed to be roughly uniform across donors in the presence/absence analyses, though that assumption may not hold. Linkage disequilibrium might explain the correlated functional status among segregating V segments, but an unknown experimental factor could not be ruled out. In a later analysis, several top co-occurrence clusters were reported to appear linked to parvovirus B19, influenza, CMV and Epstein-Barr virus. In an earlier analysis of a few hundred of the donors, most TCR beta V segments were observed in productive rearrangements about 87% or about 30% of the time, broadly matching IMGT annotations. Because some donors lacked HLA typing at each locus, the association tests relied only on the typed subset. A further reported finding was that TCR beta sequences accurately predicted the HLA-A and HLA-B alleles for most subjects in the first cohort.

The cohort was made up of 500 to 850 healthy bone marrow donors. At the time of sampling, every cohort member was nominally healthy, though immune exposures that went unrecorded were likely present. The donor was CMV seropositive and belonged to the group of more than 250 seropositive cohort members. A peripheral blood sample was provided by each donor, and peripheral blood mononuclear cells were used for TCR beta sequencing. The Qiagen DNeasy Blood Extraction Kit was used to extract genomic DNA from the blood cell samples. Library preparation was by the immunoSEQ multiplex PCR assay. For the multiplex PCR, a mixture combining 60 forward primers for TCR Vbeta segments and 13 reverse primers for TCR Jbeta segments was used. The CDR3 region of rearranged TCR beta genes was amplified from genomic DNA by a multiplex PCR assay. The Illumina HiSeq System was used to sequence the amplified TCR beta libraries as 87-base-pair reads. Under the source paper's analysis protocol: A later analysis counted 75 million to 100 million unique TCR beta chains across the roughly 700 repertoires, and around 9.9 million of these chains were shared by at least two donors. A nearest-neighbor algorithm error-corrected the raw reads and collapsed the reads into unique sequences, merging closely related sequences to remove PCR and sequencing errors. V, D and J gene segments were assigned by aligning CDR3 sequences to IMGT reference sequences. Each retained sequence needed at least a six-nucleotide match to both a V gene segment and a J gene segment. A rearrangement was called productive if the CDR3 had no stop codons and remained in frame with V and J, and every other rearrangement was called non-productive. Following IMGT convention, CDR3 was defined as the stretch from the second conserved V-encoded cysteine up to the conserved J-encoded phenylalanine. The earlier analysis of about 530 of the donors excluded any sequence lacking an unambiguous match to a single V gene segment. An earlier analysis of 500 to 600 of the donors classified V segments as functional when productive rearrangements were above 56.7% and as segregating when the standard deviation between donors was above 5%. To diagnose cytomegalovirus status from the catalog of TCR beta chain sequences, a statistical classification framework was built. A later analysis assigned V and J genes by comparing TCR nucleotide sequences with IMGT/GENE-DB human TR gene sequences. Using the TCRdist pipeline, a later analysis assigned CDR3 sequences along with most-parsimonious VDJ recombination scenarios. A later analysis defined each TCR beta chain by its CDR3 amino acid sequence plus V-gene family, and excluded reads lacking a unique V-gene family. In a later analysis, 500 to 650 highly shared, low-generation-probability nucleotide sequences were removed to address suspected cross-contamination and a sequencing artifact. In a later analysis, a clonal expansion index for each public chain was calculated from normalized within-repertoire ranks of inferred template counts. Generation probabilities in a later analysis came from a VDJ recombination model fitted to out-of-frame rearrangements, and those results were checked against IGoR. In a later analysis, TCR-TCR, TCR-HLA and TCR-CMV co-occurrence was scored with hypergeometric tests, and a repertoire-size bias correction was applied to TCR pairs. False discovery rates were estimated in a later analysis by permuting HLA or CMV assignments 20 times. In a later analysis, co-occurring TCRs were grouped using DBSCAN, with TCRdist sequence similarity added in when clustering inside HLA-allele-positive subsets. Repertoires with fewer than 30,000 or more than 120,000 public chains, plus five repertoires with anomalous nucleotide sharing, were excluded from co-occurrence clustering. Sourced from immuneACCESS, this table was stored by TCRdb with only in-frame sequences that have V and J called. A share of the clones is absent; for the studies checked, an unresolved V gene accounts for under half, and the remainder has no known explanation. Clone size and V and J calls were adopted from that table, with D and trimming inferred from the DNA. The sample includes about 140,000 clones, with roughly 79% observed a single time. Jointly, the top ten make up approximately 1.5% of the sample.

The chain is assembled from TRBV7-8 and TRBJ2-7, with TRBD1 matching 10 junction bases. The receptor was derived from a man aged 25 to 45 in good health and CMV-seropositive. The sample taken for sequencing was PBMCs. The DNA reads as follows: TGTGCCAGCAGCCTAGTAGGGAGACAGGGGGCCCACGAGCAGTACTTC. This codes for CASSLVGRQGAHEQYF.